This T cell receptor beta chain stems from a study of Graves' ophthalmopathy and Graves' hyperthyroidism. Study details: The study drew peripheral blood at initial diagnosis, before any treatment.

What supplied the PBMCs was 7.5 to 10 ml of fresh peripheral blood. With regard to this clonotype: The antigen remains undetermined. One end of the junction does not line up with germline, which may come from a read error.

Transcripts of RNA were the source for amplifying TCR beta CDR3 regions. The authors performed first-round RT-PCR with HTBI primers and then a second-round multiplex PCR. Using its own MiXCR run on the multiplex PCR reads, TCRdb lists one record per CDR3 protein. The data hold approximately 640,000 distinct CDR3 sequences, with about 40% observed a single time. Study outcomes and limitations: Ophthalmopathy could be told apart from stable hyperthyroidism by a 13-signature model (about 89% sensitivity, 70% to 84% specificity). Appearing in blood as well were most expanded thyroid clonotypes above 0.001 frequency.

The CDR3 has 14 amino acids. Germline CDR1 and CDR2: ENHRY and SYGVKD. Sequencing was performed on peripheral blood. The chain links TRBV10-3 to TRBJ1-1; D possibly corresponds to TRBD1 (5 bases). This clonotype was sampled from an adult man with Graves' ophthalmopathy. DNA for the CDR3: TGTGCCAGCAGTGTCGACAGCGGGAACACTGAAGCCTTCTTT. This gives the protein CASSVDSGNTEAFF.